This entry features one T cell receptor (beta chain) sequence. Its antigen is as yet unknown. A read error may account for a junction end that differs from germline. The PCR employed 60 Vbeta primers together with 13 Jbeta primers. Some clones are missing from TCRdb's copy, which holds only in-frame ones; the method was immunoSEQ multiplex PCR. The data contain tens of thousands of clones, around three quarters of them singletons. These data are taken from a study of cytomegalovirus exposure and HLA in healthy donors. Study observations and caveats: For most subjects, TCR beta sequences were reported to predict HLA-A and HLA-B alleles with accuracy. An analysis that came later showed most CMV-associated TCR beta chains appearing HLA-restricted.

The length of the CDR3 is 11 residues. Looked up from germline, CDR1 is SNHLY and CDR2 is FYNNEI. The chain uses TRBV2 and TRBJ2-6; 10 bases are a match to TRBD1. The receptor comes from a man between 35 and 55 years old in good health and CMV-seronegative. The sequenced sample consisted of PBMCs. The CDR3 sequence: CASSKDRGWSF. Here the CDR3 DNA reads TGTGCCAGCAGCAAGGACAGGGGGTGGTCTTTC.